This entry describes one T cell receptor (beta chain). Sequencing was performed with immunoSEQ multiplex PCR; in TCRdb, only in-frame clones are kept and a portion is missing. Among some 180,000 clones listed, approximately 91% were seen once. The data were obtained in a study of T cell responses to AZD1222 COVID-19 vaccine. Trimming cost V 0 bases and J 0 bases; bases outside gene matches: 2. Germline loops: CDR1 MDHEN, CDR2 SYDVKM. There are 18 residues in the CDR3. The TCR comes from an adult who received the AZD1222 COVID-19 vaccine. The sample here was peripheral blood, taken 28 days after the second AZD1222 dose. This chain uses TRBV28 with TRBJ2-4, with 13 bases lining up with TRBD2. In DNA, the CDR3 is TGTGCCAGCAGTTTATGGACTAGCGGGAGGTTAGCCAAAAACATTCAGTACTTC. Amino acid sequence: CASSLWTSGRLAKNIQYF.